A single T cell receptor beta chain is shown here with its context. Its antigen remains unidentified. Nothing much larger sits one base from this clone, and base qualities are not available. This entry is derived from a study of immune heterogeneity within non-small cell lung tumors (dated by TCRdb to between 2018 and 2020). As for the study more broadly: By histology, the tumors were several squamous cell carcinomas, more than nine non-squamous carcinomas and 1 tumor not otherwise specified. To examine intratumoral immune heterogeneity, the study used whole-exome sequencing, RNA-seq and TCR beta repertoire sequencing on multiple spatially distinct regions of each NSCLC tumor. Transcriptome data were available for just about 40 loci from about a dozen patients, whereas TCR repertoire analysis spanned approximately 57 tumor loci from roughly 14 patients. Binding of neoantigens to the HLA alleles of each patient was predicted with netMHCpan-3.0 for mutant peptides of 8 to 11 amino acids.

The TCR beta CDR3 region was amplified with a multiplex PCR system, in which a first round of 9 to 10 cycles was run using 32 V-gene forward and 13 J-gene reverse primers. The first PCR round used a QIAGEN Multiplex PCR Kit, and the primer sequences were filed in Chinese patent CN105087789A. Illumina universal primers were added in a second PCR round performed with the Phusion High-Fidelity PCR Kit. The TCR libraries underwent paired-end sequencing with a read length of 151 bp on the Illumina HiSeq X Ten platform. Concerning the study's data processing: Cutadapt removed reads without multiplex PCR primers, PEAR merged read pairs, and MiXCR with default settings called CDR3 regions. Repertoire diversity was assessed by Shannon entropy, and clonality was calculated as one minus the Shannon entropy divided by the ln of the count of productive unique sequences. Dominant or high-frequency T-cell clones were defined as clonotypes at frequencies of at least 0.5%. The raw public reads went through TCRdb reprocessing: fastp at Q25, MiXCR clone calling, in-frame beta chains kept. Identical CDR3 protein sequences are pooled into one entry, listed with their most common genes and DNA. These V and J calls originate from TCRdb's pipeline instead of the authors' own analysis. The sample profile shows about 4,600 distinct CDR3 sequences; about 40% of them were found once. The top ten constitute about 30% of the sample.

For the TCR template, genomic DNA was extracted from bulk tumor tissue, and approximately 540 ng of gDNA was amplified for each sample. Multiple biopsies per primary tumor were taken during surgery, spaced as far apart as possible within the tumor mass. Patients in the study cohort, which was described as untreated, were newly diagnosed NSCLC cases going through curative surgery. The donor group was made up of more than twelve newly diagnosed non-small cell lung cancer patients undergoing surgery with curative intent. Two independent pathologists examined the resected tumor masses. Only high-quality DNA and RNA samples were carried forward to sequencing. Trimming accounts for 5 bases at V and 3 bases at J, while the number of junction bases matched to no gene is 4. Reading from cysteine to phenylalanine, the CDR3 counts 14 amino acids. Left in the record is the CDR3 DNA by itself, 42 bases read in frame from the first base. Per the germline V gene (reference sequence), SSHAT is the CDR1 and FNYEAQ is the CDR2.

The study at large found these results: High-frequency TCR beta clonotypes were largely distinct between individual patients. Within a patient, identical dominant CDR3B clonotypes were found to recur across loci, yet unique high-frequency clones were also harbored in different tumor locations. Local tumor mutational burden and local T-cell repertoire clonality had a statistically significant but moderate positive correlation (R about 0.35).

The receptor comes from a woman aged 50 to 60 with non-small cell lung cancer. The V gene is TRBV7-7 and the J gene is TRBJ2-3, with 8 bases aligning to TRBD1. Sequenced material: lung tumor tissue. The encoded CDR3 is CASSPDRVTDTQYF. The bases read TGTGCCAGCAGCCCGGACAGGGTTACAGATACGCAGTATTTT.